This TCR beta chain originates from a study of neurological immune-mediated disorders. Looking at the study overall: 31 of 34 multiple sclerosis patients had relapsing-remitting disease; 3 had secondary progressive.

The CDR3 runs to 15 residues. Trimming took 0 bases from V and 2 from J, leaving 6 bases between them. CDR1 and CDR2 from the germline V gene are SGHRS and YFSETQ. This clonotype was seen repeatedly, ten times or more. A 10-nucleotide random UMI tagged transcripts in template-switch 5'RACE cDNA synthesis. TCRdb reprocessed the 5' RACE reads with MiXCR, giving one entry per CDR3 protein. The profile shows about 95,000 distinct CDR3 sequences, roughly 3.5% of them singletons. Unsorted libraries were generated from 2 million PBMCs held at -80 degrees C. The sequenced material came from PBMCs. The origin of this receptor is a woman under 30 with multiple sclerosis. The rearrangement links TRBV5-1 to TRBJ2-6; no clear D gene. CDR3 nucleotide sequence: TGCGCCAGCAGCTTGGAGCGCACTGGGGCCAACGTCCTGACTTTC. Encoded protein: CASSLERTGANVLTF.